A selection of T cell receptor beta chains follows, all from one sample in a study of blood T cells in healthy people across ages. TCRdb fed the 5' RACE reads into MiXCR, producing one record per CDR3 protein. The table lists 870,000 or so distinct CDR3 sequences, 29% of them singletons. What was sequenced was blood. These receptors were obtained from a woman over 75 in good health. The CDR3 runs from the conserved cysteine through the conserved F or W. Each record gives: J gene, V gene, CDR3 protein.

TRBJ1-1,TRBV9,CASSEFPGLNTEAFF
TRBJ2-3,TRBV15,CATSGSLTGGATDTQYF
TRBJ1-4,TRBV10-3,CAIRGSDEKLFF
TRBJ2-1,TRBV12-5,CASGYGGSYNEQFF
TRBJ2-3,TRBV20-1,CSAGTRDTQYF
TRBJ1-4,TRBV19,CASSTLGAGGGEKLFF
TRBJ1-5,TRBV19,CASSQQGTIYQPQHF
TRBJ1-4,TRBV28,CASSTTGGFNEKLFF
TRBJ2-1,TRBV5-1,CASSPGVRASGDNEQFF
TRBJ2-1,TRBV18,CASSPTLAGGNNEQFF
TRBJ2-1,TRBV20-1,CSAKRSGGSDEQFF
TRBJ2-7,TRBV20-1,CSAPPLGRDEQYF
TRBJ2-5,TRBV6-2/TRBV6-3,CASRMDWSQETQYF